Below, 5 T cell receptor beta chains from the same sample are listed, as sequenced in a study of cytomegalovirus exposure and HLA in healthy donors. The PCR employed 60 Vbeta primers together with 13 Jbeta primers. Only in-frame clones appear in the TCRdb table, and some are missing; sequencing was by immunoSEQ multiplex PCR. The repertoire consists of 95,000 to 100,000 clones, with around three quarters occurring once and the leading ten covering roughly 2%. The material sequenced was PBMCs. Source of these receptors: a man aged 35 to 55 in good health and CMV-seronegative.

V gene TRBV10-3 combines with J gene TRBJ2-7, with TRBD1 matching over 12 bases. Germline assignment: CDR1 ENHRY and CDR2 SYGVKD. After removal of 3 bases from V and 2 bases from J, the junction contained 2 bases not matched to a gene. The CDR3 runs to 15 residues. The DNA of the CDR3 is TGTGCCATCAGTGAAGGGACAGGGGGCACCTACGAGCAGTACTTC. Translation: CAISEGTGGTYEQYF.

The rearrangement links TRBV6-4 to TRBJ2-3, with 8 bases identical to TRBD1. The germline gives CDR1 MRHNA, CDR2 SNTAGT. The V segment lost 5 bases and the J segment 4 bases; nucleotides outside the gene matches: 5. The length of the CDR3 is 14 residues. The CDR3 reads CASSKTGAADTQYF. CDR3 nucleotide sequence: TGTGCCAGCAGTAAGACAGGGGCGGCAGATACGCAGTATTTT.

The CDR3 DNA reads TGTGCCAGCTCACCACCACAGGGGGAGGCCTCTCCCATATATTTT. Translating it yields CASSPPQGEASPIYF. The chain employs TRBV18 and TRBJ1-3; 8 positions agree with TRBD1. Losses at the gene ends were 0 bases for V and 11 bases for J; bases not matched to a gene: 9. This CDR3 contains 15 residues. Germline loops: CDR1 KGHSH, CDR2 LQKENI.

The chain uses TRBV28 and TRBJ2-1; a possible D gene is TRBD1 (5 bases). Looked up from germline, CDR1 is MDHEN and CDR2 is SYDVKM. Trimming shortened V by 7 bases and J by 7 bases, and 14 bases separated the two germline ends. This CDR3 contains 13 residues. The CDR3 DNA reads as TGTGCCAGCAAACCCCCAGGGCTTAATGAGCAGTTCTTC. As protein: CASKPPGLNEQFF.

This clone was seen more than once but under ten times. The CDR3 sequence is CASSWGLAGILSSYEQFF. As DNA, the CDR3 is TGCGCCAGCAGCTGGGGACTAGCGGGGATACTTTCCTCATATGAGCAGTTCTTC. V is TRBV5-1 and J is TRBJ2-1, with 13 bases that match TRBD2. The CDR3 is 18 residues long. V was pared by 3 bases and J by 8 bases, with 14 bases of the junction left unmatched. Germline V gene data show CDR1 as SGHRS and CDR2 as YFSETQ.